This paragraph reports one T cell receptor (beta chain). Its antigen is undetermined. The data derive from a study of cytomegalovirus exposure and HLA in healthy donors. Study-level information: From approximately 170 million T cells, an earlier analysis saw approximately 120 million unique TCR beta sequences. Study results and caveats: V- and J-gene trimming of TCR beta was linked (in a later analysis) to a missense DCLRE1C variant. It was approximately 160 TCR beta chains that were listed as cytomegalovirus-associated. A later analysis associated 15,000 to 20,000 TCR beta sequences with HLA alleles at a 0.05 false discovery rate.

Primers: 60 Vbeta forward and 13 Jbeta reverse. Sequenced by immunoSEQ multiplex PCR; TCRdb stores in-frame clones only, minus some. The sample includes roughly 100,000 clones, more than 75% of them seen just once. The specimen sequenced was PBMCs. The TCR sequence derives from a woman younger than 30 in good health and CMV-seropositive.

CDR3 protein: CASSRGGATEAFF. CDR3 nucleotide sequence: TGTGCCAGCAGTCGAGGGGGCGCGACTGAAGCTTTCTTT. The rearrangement links TRBV6-6 to TRBJ1-1; 7 bases map to TRBD1. CDR3 size: 13 residues. Germline CDR1 MNHNY, CDR2 SVGAGI (reference sequence). The V gene end was trimmed by 5 bases and the J gene end by 5 bases; junction bases not matched to a gene: 5.